This TCR beta chain was sequenced for a study of cytomegalovirus exposure and HLA in healthy donors (dated by TCRdb to 2016 to 2017). Regarding the complete study: According to an earlier analysis of 550 to 700 of the donors, 150 million to 200 million T cells yielded over 100 million unique TCR beta sequences and approximately 300 Gb of sequence data. Class I and class II HLA loci were covered by the typing at four-digit resolution. In a later analysis, previously published TCR beta repertoires from 670 or so donors were re-analyzed and high-resolution HLA genotyping was added so that TCR occurrence patterns could be studied. Typing coverage differed by locus: A, B, C, DRB1 and DQB1 were typed in about 620-630 donors, DQA1 in 522, DPA1 in around 610, and DPB1 in approximately 450. All discovery cohort repertoires had been generated using a single sequencing platform. About 300 gigabases of sequencing data and some 85 million unique TCR sequences were included in an early release covering about 700 HLA-typed donors. Donor age, sex, ethnicity and CMV serostatus were collected together with the repertoire data. Across some 400 genotyped donors of the cohort, an average of roughly 200,000 unique TCR beta nucleotide sequences per donor were sequenced, and about a sixth of those sequences were non-productive. The study used immunosequencing to profile the T cell repertoires of under 700 subjects and linked those repertoires to cytomegalovirus serostatus. Besides the first cohort of approximately 710 subjects, a separate validation cohort made up of 120 different subjects was used. The study aimed to test whether cataloging public T cell receptors could reveal signatures of past pathogen exposure. Roughly five DR-DQ haplotypes were treated as single units for association and clustering because of strong linkage in the cohort. A later genetic analysis took genome-wide SNP genotypes for 398 of the 666 donors and used that subset as a discovery cohort. Rather than using new phenotypic data, the later analysis identified candidate immune exposures from TCR beta sequences and from how often those sequences occurred across donors. High-throughput TCR immunosequencing, statistical association of individual TCRs with disease status, and machine learning were combined to predict cytomegalovirus infection status. In an earlier analysis of 550 to 700 of the donors, high-throughput TCR beta sequencing was used to judge whether each TCR beta V gene segment behaved as functional or pseudogenic. Among the approximately 430 genotyped donors, around 81% belonged to the genetic ancestry cluster associated with self-reported Caucasian donors.

Receptor amplification or capture employed the immunoSEQ multiplex PCR assay. For the multiplex PCR, a mixture combining 60 forward primers for TCR Vbeta segments and 13 reverse primers for TCR Jbeta segments was used. A multiplex PCR assay on genomic DNA amplified the CDR3 region of rearranged TCR beta genes. Amplified TCR beta libraries were sequenced as 87-base-pair reads on the Illumina HiSeq System. The authors' pipeline ran thus. A later analysis tallied tens of millions of unique TCR beta chains across the roughly 610 repertoires, and approximately 9.9 million of those chains were shared by two or more donors. To remove PCR and sequencing errors, raw reads were error-corrected and collapsed into unique sequences using a nearest-neighbor algorithm that merged closely related sequences. To assign V, D and J gene segments, CDR3 sequences were aligned to IMGT reference sequences. For a sequence to be retained, a match of at least six nucleotides to both a V gene segment and a J gene segment was required. A rearrangement counted as productive if the CDR3 had no stop codons and remained in frame with V and J, and every other rearrangement counted as non-productive. CDR3 was defined by IMGT convention, running from the second conserved V-encoded cysteine to the conserved J-encoded phenylalanine. The earlier analysis of 500 to 750 of the donors excluded any sequence lacking an unambiguous match to a single V gene segment. An earlier analysis of 500 to 600 of the donors classified V segments as functional when productive rearrangements were above 56.7% and as segregating when the standard deviation between donors was above 5%. A statistical classification framework was built for diagnosing cytomegalovirus status from the catalog of TCR beta chain sequences. V and J gene assignment, in a later analysis, came from comparing TCR nucleotide sequences with IMGT/GENE-DB human TR gene sequences. Using the TCRdist pipeline, a later analysis assigned CDR3 sequences along with most-parsimonious VDJ recombination scenarios. A later analysis defined each TCR beta chain by its CDR3 amino acid sequence plus V-gene family, and excluded reads lacking a unique V-gene family. A later analysis removed over 500 highly shared, low-generation-probability nucleotide sequences to deal with suspected cross-contamination and a sequencing artifact. For each public chain, a later analysis derived a clonal expansion index from normalized ranks of inferred template counts within each repertoire. Generation probabilities in a later analysis came from a VDJ recombination model fitted to out-of-frame rearrangements, and those results were checked against IGoR. In a later analysis, hypergeometric tests were used to score TCR-TCR, TCR-HLA and TCR-CMV co-occurrence, with a repertoire-size bias correction applied to TCR pairs. A later analysis estimated false discovery rates by permuting HLA or CMV assignments 20 times. In a later analysis, co-occurring TCRs were grouped with DBSCAN, and TCRdist sequence similarity was added when clustering was performed within HLA-allele-positive subsets. Repertoires with fewer than 30,000 or more than 120,000 public chains were left out of co-occurrence clustering, as were a handful of repertoires with anomalous nucleotide sharing. TCRdb took this table from immuneACCESS and kept in-frame rearrangements with V and J called. Such tables lack part of the clones; where checked against another copy, unresolved V genes explain under half of the gap, and the rest is unexplained. D and trimming come from the DNA, and the V and J calls and clone size come from that table. For this sample there are some 200,000 clones; more than 60% appear just once. Together, the top ten hold roughly 2.5% of the sample.

Study-level results and caveats: Cytomegalovirus status was reported to be diagnosed by the classifier with high specificity and sensitivity in both the original and validation cohorts. In vitro tests confirmed that three of the cytomegalovirus-associated TCR beta chains recognize cytomegalovirus antigens. A further reported finding was that TCR beta sequences accurately predicted the HLA-A and HLA-B alleles for most subjects in the first cohort. A total of about 180 TCR beta chains were listed by the study as associated with cytomegalovirus. Some IMGT-functional V segments, including TRBV6-2 and TRBV6-3, could not be told apart with the 87-base-pair reads, so those segments were excluded. A later analysis found that HLA-associated TCR beta chains were more clonally expanded and had lower generation probabilities than equally common non-associated chains. The sequencing pipeline was judged likely to have produced a cluster of highly shared sequence variants as a technical artifact. An association between a missense DCLRE1C variant and V-gene and J-gene trimming of TCR beta chains was found in a later genetic analysis and replicated in an independent cohort. The cohort was sequenced for TCR beta chains only, and without alpha or paired-chain data the features that could be detected were limited. In a later genetic analysis, fewer N-insertions in productive TCRs were reported among donors in an Asian-associated ancestry cluster than the approximately 710-donor mean. Because counts were too low, about 15 rarely observed V segments, including chromosome 9 orphons, were left out of the earlier analysis of a few hundred of the donors. The authors suggested that the approach could potentially be generalized to other disease states and immunological phenotypes. An earlier analysis of 450 to 750 of the donors showed that most TCR beta V segments appeared in productive rearrangements either about 87% or about 30% of the time, which broadly matched IMGT annotations. In a later analysis, most CMV-associated TCR beta chains were found to appear HLA-restricted, with HLA associations seemingly driven largely by CMV exposure. Most TCR sequences were observed very rarely across donors, whereas some public TCRs were present in many individuals. The presence/absence analyses assumed that sequencing depth was roughly uniform across donors, and that assumption may not be true. Specific HLA alleles were associated with 15,000 to 20,000 TCR beta sequences at a false discovery rate of 0.05 in a later analysis. The only immune exposure information available for the cohort was CMV serostatus. Correlated functional status among segregating V segments might be attributable to linkage disequilibrium, but an unknown experimental factor could not be ruled out. Several of the top co-occurrence clusters appeared to be linked to parvovirus B19, influenza, CMV and Epstein-Barr virus, according to a later analysis. Because HLA typing was missing for some donors at each locus, association tests included only the typed subset. Strong co-occurrence of HLA alleles, especially DR and DQ, made assigning TCR associations to individual alleles difficult. In a later analysis, TCR association rates were found to vary across HLA loci, with the most associated TCRs seen for DRB1 alleles and the fewest for HLA-C alleles.

This clone was seen a handful of times. No antigen is known for it. No quality values exist for individual bases; no much larger clone is one base distant. The cohort consisted of hundreds of healthy bone marrow donors. At the time of sampling, every cohort member was nominally healthy, though immune exposures that went unrecorded were likely present. The donor was CMV seropositive and belonged to the group of over 250 seropositive cohort members. A peripheral blood sample was collected from each donor, and TCR beta sequencing was performed on peripheral blood mononuclear cells. Genomic DNA extraction from the blood cell samples was performed with the Qiagen DNeasy Blood Extraction Kit. Germline trimming amounts to 0 bases on V and 6 bases on J, with 15 as the count of junction bases outside the gene matches. The CDR3 numbers 18 residues from cysteine through phenylalanine. Only the CDR3 part of the read is kept: 54 bases, read in frame from the first base. The germline V gene sets CDR1 to SGHDT and CDR2 to YYEEEE.

The V and J genes are TRBV5-6 and TRBJ1-1, and TRBD1 matches 9 of the central bases. Sequenced sample: PBMCs. The sequence came from a woman aged 55-75 years in good health and CMV-seropositive. The CDR3 protein sequence reads: CASSLDRTGVHLIAEAFF. The DNA reads TGTGCCAGCAGCTTGGATCGGACAGGGGTCCACCTAATCGCTGAAGCTTTCTTT.